The 3 T cell receptor beta chains reported below all come from one sample, sequenced in a study of T cell responses to AZD1222 COVID-19 vaccine. TCRdb's table, derived via immunoSEQ multiplex PCR, lists solely in-frame clones and lacks some. The repertoire holds 100,000 to 150,000 clones, about 91% seen once, with over 2.5% in the top ten. The sequencing here drew on peripheral blood, taken on day 0 of AZD1222 vaccination. All receptors come from an adult in good health.

This sequence joins TRBV5-1 and TRBJ1-1; D remains ambiguous. Germline V gene lookup returns CDR1 SGHRS and CDR2 YFSETQ. V was pared by 4 bases and J by 5 bases, with 15 bases between. The CDR3 is 14 residues long. The DNA of the CDR3 is TGCGCCAGCAGCACGGGCCTCTTGGGGACTGAAGCTTTCTTT. This sequence encodes CASSTGLLGTEAFF.

The CDR3 coding sequence is TGTGCCAGCAGCTTAAGCGGCACCCGAGGGACTGAAGCTTTCTTT. It yields the protein CASSLSGTRGTEAFF. The V and J genes are TRBV7-6 and TRBJ1-1, with D unresolved. Germline V gives CDR1 SGHVS, CDR2 FNYEAQ. The germline V and J ends were trimmed by 2 bases and 5 bases, with 15 bases remaining between them. This CDR3 region has 15 residues. Full variable domain (missing parts from reference TRBV7-6 and TRBJ1-1): GAGVSQSPRYKVTKRGQDVALRCDPISGHVSLYWYRQALGQGPEFLTYFNYEAQQDKSGLPNDRFSAERPEGSISTLTIQRTEQRDSAMYRCASSLSGTRGTEAFFGQGTRLTVV.

The chain carries TRBV9 and TRBJ2-1; D may be TRBD2 (5 bases). V lost 0 bases and J lost 3, with 10 bases in between. This CDR3 has 15 residues. Germline assignment: CDR1 SGDLS and CDR2 YYNGEE. CDR3 sequence (DNA): TGTGCCAGCAGCGTAGTGTCCCGGGGCTACAATGAGCAGTTCTTC. As protein: CASSVVSRGYNEQFF.